This T cell receptor beta chain was identified in a study of blood T cell repertoires in COVID-19. Overall study context: COVID-19 samples collected from the United States, Italy and Spain covered acute and convalescent phases. T cells, B-cell-depleted T cells, or PBMCs provided the cDNA or gDNA that served as material.

Germline loops: CDR1 GTSNPN, CDR2 SVGIG (reference sequence). The CDR3 contains 12 residues. V gave up 4 bases and J gave up 6 bases, with 12 bases separating them. Per the study methods: Reference gene primer amplification gave estimated nucleated cell counts. Data came from immunoSEQ multiplex PCR; TCRdb stores just in-frame clones and leaves some out. V, J and clone size derive from that table, while D and trimming were established from the DNA sequence. The table has approximately 96,000 clones, about 90% seen once; the top ten hold around 4.3%. Recruited during active infection, patients (from Seattle) were subsequently followed longitudinally.

The rearrangement links TRBV30 to TRBJ1-2, with D possibly matching TRBD1 (5 bases). The sequencing input was peripheral blood. The clonotype was recovered from a human donor with COVID-19, enrolled during active disease. The donor label of this sample is uncertain. The CDR3 nucleotides read TGTGCCTGGAAGCCCCAGGGCAATGGCTACACCTTC. Translated: CAWKPQGNGYTF. Complete variable domain (other parts from reference TRBV30 and TRBJ1-2): SQTIHQWPATLVQPVGSPLSLECTVEGTSNPNLYWYRQAAGRGLQLLFYSVGIGQISSEVPQNLSASRPQDRQFILSSKKLLLSDSGFYLCAWKPQGNGYTFGSGTRLTVV.